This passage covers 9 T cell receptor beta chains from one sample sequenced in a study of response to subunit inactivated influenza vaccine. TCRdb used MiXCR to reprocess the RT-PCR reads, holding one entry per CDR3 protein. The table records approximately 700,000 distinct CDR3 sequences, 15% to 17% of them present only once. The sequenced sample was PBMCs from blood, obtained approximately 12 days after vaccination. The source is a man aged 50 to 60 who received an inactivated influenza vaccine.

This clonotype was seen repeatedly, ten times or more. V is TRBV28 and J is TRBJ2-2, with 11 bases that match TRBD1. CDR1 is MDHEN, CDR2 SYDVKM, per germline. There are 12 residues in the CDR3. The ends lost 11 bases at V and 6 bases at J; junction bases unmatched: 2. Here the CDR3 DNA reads TGTGCCTCGGGACAGGGGGCCGGGGAGCTGTTTTTT. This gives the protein CASGQGAGELFF.

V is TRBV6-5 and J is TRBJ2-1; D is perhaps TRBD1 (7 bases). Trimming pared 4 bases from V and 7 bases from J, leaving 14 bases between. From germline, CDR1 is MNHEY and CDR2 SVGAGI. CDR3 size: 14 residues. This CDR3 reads CASSSAGGRNEQFF. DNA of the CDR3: TGTGCCAGCAGTTCGGCAGGGGGGAGGAATGAGCAGTTCTTC.

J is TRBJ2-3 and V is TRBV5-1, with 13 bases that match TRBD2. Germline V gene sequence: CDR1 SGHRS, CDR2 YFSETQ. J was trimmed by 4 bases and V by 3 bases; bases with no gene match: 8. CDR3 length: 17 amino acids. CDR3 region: CASSYLGLAGVADTQYF. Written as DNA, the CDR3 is TGCGCCAGCAGCTACCTAGGACTAGCGGGGGTTGCAGATACGCAGTATTTT.

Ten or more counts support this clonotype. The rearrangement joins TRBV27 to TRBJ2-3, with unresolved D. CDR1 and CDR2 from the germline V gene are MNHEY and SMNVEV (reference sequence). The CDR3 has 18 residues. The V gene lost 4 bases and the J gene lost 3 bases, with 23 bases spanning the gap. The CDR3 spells CASSSASVWPKGTDTQYF. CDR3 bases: TGTGCCAGCAGTTCGGCCAGCGTATGGCCTAAAGGAACAGATACGCAGTATTTT.

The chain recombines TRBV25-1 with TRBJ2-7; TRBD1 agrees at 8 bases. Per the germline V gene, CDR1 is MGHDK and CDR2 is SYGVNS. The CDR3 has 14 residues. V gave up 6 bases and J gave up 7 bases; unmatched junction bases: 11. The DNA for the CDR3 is TGTGCCAGCAGATCCAGGACAGGGCCAAAGGAGCAGTACTTC. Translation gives CASRSRTGPKEQYF.

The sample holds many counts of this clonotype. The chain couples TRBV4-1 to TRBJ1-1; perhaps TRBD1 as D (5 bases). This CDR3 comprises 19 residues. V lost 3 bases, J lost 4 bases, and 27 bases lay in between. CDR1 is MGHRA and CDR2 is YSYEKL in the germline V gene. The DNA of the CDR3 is TGCGCCAGCAGCCACCAAAACGACCTTCCAGGGTTTCTGTTCACTGAAGCTTTCTTT. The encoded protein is CASSHQNDLPGFLFTEAFF.

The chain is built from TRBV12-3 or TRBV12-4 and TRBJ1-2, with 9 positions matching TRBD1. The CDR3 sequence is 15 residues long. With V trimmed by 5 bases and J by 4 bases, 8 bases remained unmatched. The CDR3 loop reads CASSPPGTGLYGYTF. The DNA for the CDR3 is TGTGCCAGCAGTCCGCCCGGGACAGGGCTCTATGGCTACACCTTC.

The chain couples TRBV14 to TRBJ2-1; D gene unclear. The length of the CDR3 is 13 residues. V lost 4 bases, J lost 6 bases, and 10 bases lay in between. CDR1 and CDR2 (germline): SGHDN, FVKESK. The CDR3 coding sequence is TGTGCCAGCAGCCCCGATTGGGGCAATGAGCAGTTCTTC. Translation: CASSPDWGNEQFF.

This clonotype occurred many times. Here the CDR3 reads CSASRVYEQYF. CDR3 bases: TGCAGTGCTAGTCGGGTGTACGAGCAGTACTTC. The rearrangement joins TRBV20-1 to TRBJ2-7; D not certain. Deletions cut 3 bases from V and 4 bases from J, with 7 bases between. The germline gives CDR1 DFQATT, CDR2 SNEGSKA (reference sequence). The CDR3 is 11 residues long.